This T cell receptor beta chain was sequenced for a study of T cell changes during pregnancy in multiple sclerosis. Germline CDR1 and CDR2: KGHSH and LQKENI. The CDR3 has 19 amino acids. V was clipped by 2 bases and J by 0 bases; unmatched bases: 15. The data were produced by immunoSEQ multiplex PCR, yet TCRdb's version contains in-frame clones alone and is incomplete. The table includes some 33,000 clones, roughly nine tenths detected once. The chain employs TRBV18 and TRBJ1-1; 7 nucleotides match TRBD1. The receptor was isolated from a female donor with multiple sclerosis, enrolled in a pregnancy study. Sequenced here: CD8+ T cells from peripheral blood mononuclear cells, sampled in the third trimester of pregnancy. The CDR3 nucleotides are TGTGCCAGCTCACCATTGACAGGGAGGAAATTAGGGGTGAACACTGAAGCTTTCTTT. As protein: CASSPLTGRKLGVNTEAFF.